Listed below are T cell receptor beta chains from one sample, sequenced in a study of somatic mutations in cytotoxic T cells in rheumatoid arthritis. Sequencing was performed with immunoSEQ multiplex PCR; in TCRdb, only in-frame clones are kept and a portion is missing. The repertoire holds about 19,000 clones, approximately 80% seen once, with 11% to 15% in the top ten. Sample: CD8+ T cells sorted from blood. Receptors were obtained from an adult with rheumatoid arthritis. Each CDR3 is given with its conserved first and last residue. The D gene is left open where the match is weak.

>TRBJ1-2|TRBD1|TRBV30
CAWNAGQGLYGYTF
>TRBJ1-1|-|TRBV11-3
CASSLVNGDTEAFF
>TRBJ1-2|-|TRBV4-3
CASSRERGGAYGYTF
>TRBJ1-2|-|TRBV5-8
CASSLDGYTF
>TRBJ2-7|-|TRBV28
CASSPIAGPRPSEQYF
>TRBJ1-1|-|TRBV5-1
CASRLEYSMNTEAFF
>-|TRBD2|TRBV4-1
CASSQGSGAGGYEQYF
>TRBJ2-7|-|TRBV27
CASRPSKTQGSEQYF
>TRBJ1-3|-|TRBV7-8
CASSSQGLSGNTIYF
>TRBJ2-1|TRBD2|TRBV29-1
CSVDPSGTYNEQFF
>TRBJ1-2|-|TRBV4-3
CASSQDVEGNYGYTF
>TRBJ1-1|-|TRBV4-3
CASSQETTQNTEAFF
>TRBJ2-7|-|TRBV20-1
CSASGREQYF
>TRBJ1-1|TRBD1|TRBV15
CATSGTGSNTEAFF
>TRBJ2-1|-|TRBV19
CASRPGFYNEQFF
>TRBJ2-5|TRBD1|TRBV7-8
CASSPTGSQETQYF
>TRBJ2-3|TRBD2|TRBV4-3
CASSQDNSGGAEYF
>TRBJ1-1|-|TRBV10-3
CAISESGQTVEAFF
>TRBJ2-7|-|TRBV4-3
CASSQDRRNYEQYF
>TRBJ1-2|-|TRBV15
CATSRAVVQYGYTF
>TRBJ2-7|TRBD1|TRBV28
CASRAGTGTYEQYF
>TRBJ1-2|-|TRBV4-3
CASSQDGETYGYTF
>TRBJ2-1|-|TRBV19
CASSLLGAGDKNEQFF
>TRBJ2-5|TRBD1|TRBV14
CASSQRTGVAETQYF
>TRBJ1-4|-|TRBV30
CASLTGNEKLFF
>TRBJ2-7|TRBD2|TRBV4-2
CASSQDPTSASEQYF
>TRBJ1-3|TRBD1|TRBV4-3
CASSQDRTGGSGNTIYF
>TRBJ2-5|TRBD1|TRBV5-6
CASSLGTGGTQYF
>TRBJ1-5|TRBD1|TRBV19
CASSIVGTGGNQPQHF
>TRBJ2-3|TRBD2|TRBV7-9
CASSLAYSGVSTDTQYF
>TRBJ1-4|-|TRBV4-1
CASGAQAEKLFF
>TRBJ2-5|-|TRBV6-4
CASSENQERQTQYF
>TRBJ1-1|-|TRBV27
CASSLSPVGTEAFF
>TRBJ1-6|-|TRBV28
CASRDIAYNSPLHF
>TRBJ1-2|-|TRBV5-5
CASSSDGQGPANYGYTF
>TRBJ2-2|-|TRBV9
CASSVEGGPGNTGELFF
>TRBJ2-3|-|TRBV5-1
CASREEDSTDTQYF